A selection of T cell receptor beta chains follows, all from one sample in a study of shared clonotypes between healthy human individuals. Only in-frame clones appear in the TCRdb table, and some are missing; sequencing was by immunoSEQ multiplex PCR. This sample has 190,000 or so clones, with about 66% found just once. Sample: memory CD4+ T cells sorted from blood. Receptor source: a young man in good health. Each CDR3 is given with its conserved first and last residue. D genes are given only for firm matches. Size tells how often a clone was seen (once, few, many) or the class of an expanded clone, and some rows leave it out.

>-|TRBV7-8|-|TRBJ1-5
CASSFLPGRSNQPQHF
TGTGCCAGCAGCTTCCTTCCGGGACGGTCAAATCAGCCCCAGCATTTT
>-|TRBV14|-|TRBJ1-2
CASSRGTLWLGYTF
TGTGCCAGCAGCCGAGGCACTTTGTGGCTTGGCTACACCTTC
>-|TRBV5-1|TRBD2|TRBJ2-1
CASSPALIAGRIDEQFF
TGCGCCAGCAGCCCAGCGTTGATAGCGGGAAGGATAGATGAGCAGTTCTTC
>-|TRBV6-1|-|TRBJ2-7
CASSERAYEQYF
TGTGCCAGCAGTGAGCGGGCTTACGAGCAGTACTTC
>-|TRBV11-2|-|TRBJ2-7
CASSRSTQSYEQYF
TGTGCCAGCAGCCGGAGTACTCAAAGCTACGAGCAGTACTTC
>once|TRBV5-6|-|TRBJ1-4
CASSLAGGAGEKLFF
TGTGCCAGCAGCTTGGCGGGGGGGGCTGGCGAAAAACTGTTTTTT
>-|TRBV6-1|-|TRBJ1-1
CASSPGTQNTEAFF
TGTGCCAGCAGTCCCGGGACACAGAACACTGAAGCTTTCTTT
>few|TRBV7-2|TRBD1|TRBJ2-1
CASSITGTGVIDEQFF
TGTGCCAGCAGCATAACCGGGACAGGGGTAATCGATGAGCAGTTCTTC
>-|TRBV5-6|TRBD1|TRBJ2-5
CASSLVRGSQQETQYF
TGTGCCAGCAGCTTGGTCAGGGGGTCCCAACAAGAGACCCAGTACTTC
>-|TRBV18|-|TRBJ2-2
CASSPLAADNTGELFF
TGTGCCAGCTCACCCCTTGCAGCGGACAACACCGGGGAGCTGTTTTTT
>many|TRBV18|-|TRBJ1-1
CASSPAQGSNTEAFF
TGTGCCAGCTCACCAGCCCAGGGGAGTAACACTGAAGCTTTCTTT
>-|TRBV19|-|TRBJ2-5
CASSIVVSQETQYF
TGTGCCAGTAGTATAGTAGTCAGTCAAGAGACCCAGTACTTC
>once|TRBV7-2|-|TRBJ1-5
CASSLEAGDRAQHF
TGTGCCAGCAGCTTAGAGGCCGGGGATCGAGCCCAGCATTTT
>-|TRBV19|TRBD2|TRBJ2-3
CASSLAGTDTQYF
TGTGCCAGTAGTCTAGCGGGCACAGATACGCAGTATTTT
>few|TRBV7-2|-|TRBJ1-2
CASSLTQAYGYTF
TGTGCCAGCAGCTTAACGCAGGCCTATGGCTACACCTTC
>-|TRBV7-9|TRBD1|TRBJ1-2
CASSYFAGTGESRYTF
TGTGCCAGCAGCTACTTCGCTGGGACAGGGGAAAGCCGCTACACCTTC
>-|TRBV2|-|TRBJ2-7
CASSESGVLSYEQYF
TGTGCCAGCAGTGAAAGTGGGGTACTATCCTACGAGCAGTACTTC
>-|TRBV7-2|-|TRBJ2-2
CASSPSRGSGNTGELFF
TGTGCCAGCAGCCCCTCTAGGGGGAGTGGGAACACCGGGGAGCTGTTTTTT
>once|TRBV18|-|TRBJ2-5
CASSPQSGRETQYF
TGTGCCAGCTCACCACAATCCGGCAGAGAGACCCAGTACTTC
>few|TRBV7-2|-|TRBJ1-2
CASSLTTANYGYTF
TGTGCCAGCAGCTTAACAACAGCTAACTATGGCTACACCTTC
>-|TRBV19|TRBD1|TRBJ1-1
CASKDRGHTEAFF
TGTGCCAGTAAGGACAGGGGGCACACTGAAGCTTTCTTT
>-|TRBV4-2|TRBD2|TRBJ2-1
CASSPVKAGGIGDEQFF
TGTGCCAGCAGCCCAGTAAAGGCGGGAGGTATTGGGGATGAGCAGTTCTTC
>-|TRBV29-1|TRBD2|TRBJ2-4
CSVEFLAGGPKNIQYF
TGCAGCGTCGAATTTCTAGCGGGAGGGCCCAAAAACATTCAGTACTTC
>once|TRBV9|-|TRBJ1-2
CASSVEIAGGYTF
TGTGCCAGCAGCGTAGAGATCGCTGGTGGCTACACCTTC
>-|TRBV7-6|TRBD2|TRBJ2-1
CASSKLAGGVNEQFF
TGTGCCAGCAGCAAACTAGCGGGAGGGGTAAATGAGCAGTTCTTC
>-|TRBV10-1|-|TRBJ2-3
CASSDPFARTDTQYF
TGCGCCAGCAGTGATCCATTCGCCAGGACAGATACGCAGTATTTT
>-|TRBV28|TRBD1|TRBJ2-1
CASSPPGTGVTNEQFF
TGTGCCAGCAGTCCTCCCGGGACAGGGGTTACGAATGAGCAGTTCTTC
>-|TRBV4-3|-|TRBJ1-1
CASSLQRQARNTEAFF
TGCGCCAGCAGCCTCCAACGACAGGCTAGGAACACTGAAGCTTTCTTT
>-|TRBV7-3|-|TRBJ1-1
CASSAGATSEGFF
TGTGCCAGCAGCGCCGGGGCTACCTCCGAGGGTTTCTTT
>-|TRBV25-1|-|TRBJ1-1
CASSEYTGKEAEAFF
TGTGCCAGCAGTGAATATACAGGGAAGGAAGCTGAAGCTTTCTTT
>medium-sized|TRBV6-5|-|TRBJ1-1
CASRGTQTEAFF
TGTGCCAGCAGAGGGACTCAGACTGAAGCTTTCTTT
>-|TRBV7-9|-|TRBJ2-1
CASDLWVSGANNEQFF
TGTGCCAGCGACTTGTGGGTCAGTGGGGCGAACAATGAGCAGTTCTTC
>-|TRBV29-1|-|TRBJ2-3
CSAPSSGSTDTQYF
TGCAGCGCCCCGTCAAGCGGAAGCACAGATACGCAGTATTTT
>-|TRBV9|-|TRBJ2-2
CASSATEWGSNTGELFF
TGTGCCAGCAGCGCTACGGAGTGGGGGTCGAACACCGGGGAGCTGTTTTTT
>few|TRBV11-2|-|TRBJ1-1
CASSSGFRRRDTEAFF
TGTGCCAGCAGCTCAGGTTTTCGGAGACGGGACACTGAAGCTTTCTTT